Each of the 22 T cell receptor beta chains below was sequenced from the same sample in a study of CD8 T cells in Susac syndrome. Reverse transcription of about 0.5 to 1 ug RNA used random hexamers. TCRdb called the immunoSEQ multiplex PCR reads again in MiXCR, with one record for every CDR3 protein. The data show about 150,000 distinct CDR3 sequences, around 95% seen once. Sequenced: CD4+ T cells from PBMCs. The receptors derive from a human donor with Susac syndrome.

This chain uses TRBV7-9 with TRBJ2-5, with TRBD1 matching 7 bases. After removal of 5 bases from V and 0 bases from J, the junction contained 6 bases not matched to a gene. Germline CDR1 and CDR2: SEHNR and FQNEAQ (reference sequence). This CDR3 comprises 15 residues. The DNA for the CDR3 is TGTGCCAGCAGCCGTCGGACAGGACACCAAGAGACCCAGTACTTC. Encoded protein: CASSRRTGHQETQYF.

The count of this clonotype is one. This CDR3 reads CASSYSKGGYTF. The DNA for the CDR3 is TGTGCCAGCAGTTACTCTAAGGGTGGCTACACCTTC. This chain connects TRBV6-5 to TRBJ1-2; no clear D. Looked up from germline, CDR1 is MNHEY and CDR2 is SVGAGI. V gave up 0 bases and J gave up 7 bases, with 6 bases separating them. The CDR3 totals 12 residues.

The V gene is TRBV24-1, the J gene TRBJ2-1; TRBD2 agrees at 14 bases. CDR1 and CDR2 from the germline V gene are KGHDR and SFDVKD. Unmatched junction bases numbered 3, after V lost 2 bases and J lost 4 bases. The CDR3 totals 17 residues. CDR3 in DNA: TGTGCCACCAGTGATTGGACTAGCGGGAGGAGGTACAATGAGCAGTTCTTC. This translates into CATSDWTSGRRYNEQFF.

V usage is TRBV7-9 and J usage is TRBJ2-7; 7 bases are shared with TRBD1. CDR3 length: 12 residues. Germline CDR1 reads SEHNR; CDR2 reads FQNEAQ (reference sequence). Unmatched junction bases numbered 4, after V lost 5 bases and J lost 6 bases. The CDR3 reads CASSMTGPEQYF. The CDR3 coding sequence is TGTGCCAGCAGCATGACAGGGCCCGAGCAGTACTTC.

This chain connects TRBV27 to TRBJ1-4, with 7 nucleotides matching TRBD1. The CDR3 runs 14 residues. V was pared by 5 bases and J by 8 bases, with 8 bases of the junction left unmatched. Per germline, CDR1 MNHEY and CDR2 SMNVEV (reference sequence). The CDR3 sequence: CASSPRQGSEKLFF. The CDR3 DNA is TGTGCCAGCAGTCCCCGACAGGGTTCCGAAAAACTGTTTTTT.

The gene calls are TRBV28 and TRBJ1-1, with TRBD1 identical over 8 bases. The CDR3 runs to 14 residues. CDR1 and CDR2 from the germline V gene are MDHEN and SYDVKM. Trimming cost V 6 bases and J 5 bases; bases outside gene matches: 8. Here the CDR3 reads CASRTGEIVTEAFF. The DNA for the CDR3 is TGTGCCAGCAGGACAGGGGAAATAGTGACTGAAGCTTTCTTT.

V gene TRBV20-1 combines with J gene TRBJ2-7, with 8 bases lining up with TRBD1. Per the germline V gene, CDR1 is DFQATT and CDR2 is SNEGSKA (reference sequence). The CDR3 is made up of 14 amino acids. After removal of 4 bases from V and 2 bases from J, the junction contained 7 bases not matched to a gene. CDR3 sequence reads: CSAIRTGLTYEQYF. CDR3 coding DNA: TGCAGTGCTATTAGGACAGGGCTGACCTACGAGCAGTACTTC.

This clonotype was counted a single time. This chain uses TRBV4-1 with TRBJ2-5; D perhaps matches TRBD1 (6 bases). The CDR3 extends over 16 amino acids. Germline V CDR1 and CDR2: MGHRA, YSYEKL. V was trimmed by 3 bases and J by 3 bases, leaving 17 bases between them. The CDR3 loop reads CASSQAPRTVKETQYF. The CDR3, as DNA: TGCGCCAGCAGCCAGGCTCCACGGACAGTGAAAGAGACCCAGTACTTC.

J is TRBJ2-5 and V is TRBV4-1; no clear D. V gave up 0 bases and J gave up 5 bases, with 10 bases separating them. The length of the CDR3 is 14 residues. The germline CDR1 and CDR2 sequences are MGHRA and YSYEKL. The CDR3 region is CASSQDPRSETQYF. CDR3 coding DNA: TGCGCCAGCAGCCAAGATCCGAGGTCGGAGACCCAGTACTTC.

The J gene is TRBJ2-3, the V gene TRBV19; tentatively, D is TRBD2 (6 bases). Germline V CDR1 and CDR2: LNHDA, SQIVND (reference sequence). Trimming cost V 7 bases and J 0 bases, with 14 bases left between them. This CDR3 comprises 15 residues. CDR3 in DNA: TGTGCCAGTACCCCTGTTGGGACTAGCACAGATACGCAGTATTTT. Translated: CASTPVGTSTDTQYF.

The rearrangement uses TRBV7-9 and TRBJ1-2, with D unclear. Germline CDR1 and CDR2: SEHNR and FQNEAQ (reference sequence). Trimming shortened V by 1 base and J by 0 bases, and 12 bases separated the two germline ends. This CDR3 has 16 amino acids. CDR3 region: CASSLDFRGANYGYTF. The CDR3 DNA follows: TGTGCCAGCAGCTTAGATTTCCGGGGAGCTAACTATGGCTACACCTTC.

This chain links TRBV7-9 with TRBJ1-1; D unclear. Trimming pared 5 bases from V and 1 base from J, leaving 11 bases between. The germline V gene has CDR1 SEHNR and CDR2 FQNEAQ (reference sequence). This CDR3 spans 14 amino acids. CDR3 DNA sequence: TGTGCCAGCAGCCTGAGAGCAGGGAACACTGAAGCTTTCTTT. It specifies CASSLRAGNTEAFF.

The gene calls are TRBV29-1 and TRBJ2-2, with a tentative D call TRBD1 (6 bases). The CDR3 loop spans 12 amino acids. Germline assignment: CDR1 SQVTM and CDR2 ANQGSEA. V lost 4 bases to trimming and J lost 5 bases, with 8 bases between them. As DNA, the CDR3 is TGCAGCGTTGGGCAGGGGACCGGGGAGCTGTTTTTT. This gives the protein CSVGQGTGELFF.

The CDR3: CASANDPQPQHF. The DNA of the CDR3 is TGTGCCAGCGCTAACGACCCTCAGCCCCAGCATTTT. The J gene is TRBJ1-5, the V gene TRBV2, with D unresolved. This CDR3 contains 12 residues. From germline, CDR1 is SNHLY and CDR2 FYNNEI. Trimming took off 8 bases at V and 6 bases at J, with 11 bases between the two ends.

This clonotype showed up just a few times. The chain uses TRBV6-5 and TRBJ2-6; no reliable D call. This CDR3 contains 15 residues. V was cut by 0 bases and J by 0 bases, with 3 bases left in between. Per germline, CDR1 MNHEY and CDR2 SVGAGI. The CDR3 reads CASSYSGSGANVLTF. CDR3 sequence (DNA): TGTGCCAGCAGTTACTCGGGCTCTGGGGCCAACGTCCTGACTTTC.

The rearrangement uses TRBV20-1 and TRBJ1-5, with D tentatively TRBD1 (5 bases). The CDR3 covers 15 residues. Germline V CDR1 and CDR2: DFQATT, SNEGSKA (reference sequence). V gave up 6 bases and J gave up 2 bases, with 17 bases separating them. DNA of the CDR3: TGCAGTGCCCAATCCGGGACGGACCGCAATCAGCCCCAGCATTTT. Encoded protein: CSAQSGTDRNQPQHF.

The genes are TRBV29-1 and TRBJ2-1; D remains ambiguous. Germline assignment: CDR1 SQVTM and CDR2 ANQGSEA. Trimming removed 7 bases from V and 7 bases from J, with 14 bases in between. This CDR3 is built from 12 residues. The CDR3 region is CSALESSNEQFF. The CDR3 bases are TGCAGCGCGCTAGAGTCGTCGAATGAGCAGTTCTTC.

The chain has TRBV3-1 and TRBJ1-1; D gene ambiguous. Trimming took 0 bases from V and 1 from J, leaving 15 bases between them. The CDR3 loop spans 17 amino acids. CDR1 LGHDT and CDR2 YNNKEL come from the germline V gene (reference sequence). The CDR3 here is CASSQDQPGQPNTEAFF. Here the CDR3 DNA reads TGTGCCAGCAGCCAAGACCAGCCGGGCCAACCGAACACTGAAGCTTTCTTT.

This clonotype was detected once. J is TRBJ2-2 and V is TRBV10-3; D uncertain. V lost 2 bases and J lost 0, with 16 bases in between. From germline, CDR1 is ENHRY and CDR2 SYGVKD. CDR3 length: 18 amino acids. The CDR3 sequence: CAISEPKMGTSNTGELFF. The CDR3 bases are TGTGCCATCAGTGAGCCAAAAATGGGCACTTCGAACACCGGGGAGCTGTTTTTT.

V gene TRBV20-1 combines with J gene TRBJ2-5; 8 positions agree with TRBD1. This CDR3 is built from 15 residues. Germline V CDR1 and CDR2: DFQATT, SNEGSKA (reference sequence). V lost 2 bases to trimming and J lost 1 base; unmatched junction nucleotides: 6. The CDR3 reads CSARQGAGAQETQYF. The CDR3 nucleotides are TGCAGTGCTAGACAGGGGGCAGGGGCCCAAGAGACCCAGTACTTC.

This clonotype was recorded only once. The chain uses TRBV20-1 and TRBJ2-1, with D perhaps given as TRBD1 or TRBD2 (5 bases each). The CDR3 has 14 amino acids. The germline V gene encodes CDR1 DFQATT and CDR2 SNEGSKA (reference sequence). The V gene lost 6 bases and the J gene lost 7 bases, with 19 bases spanning the gap. The CDR3 here is CSALRLVGGNEQFF. The CDR3 DNA reads as TGCAGTGCCCTTCGCTTGGTTGGGGGTAATGAGCAGTTCTTC.

This CDR3 reads CSARDRVETQYF. CDR3 coding DNA: TGCAGTGCTAGAGACAGGGTTGAGACCCAGTACTTC. The chain uses TRBV20-1 and TRBJ2-5; D may be TRBD1 (5 bases). Between the trimmed V and J ends, which lost 0 bases and 5 bases, there was a span of 7 bases. Germline assignment: CDR1 DFQATT and CDR2 SNEGSKA (reference sequence). The CDR3 covers 12 residues.